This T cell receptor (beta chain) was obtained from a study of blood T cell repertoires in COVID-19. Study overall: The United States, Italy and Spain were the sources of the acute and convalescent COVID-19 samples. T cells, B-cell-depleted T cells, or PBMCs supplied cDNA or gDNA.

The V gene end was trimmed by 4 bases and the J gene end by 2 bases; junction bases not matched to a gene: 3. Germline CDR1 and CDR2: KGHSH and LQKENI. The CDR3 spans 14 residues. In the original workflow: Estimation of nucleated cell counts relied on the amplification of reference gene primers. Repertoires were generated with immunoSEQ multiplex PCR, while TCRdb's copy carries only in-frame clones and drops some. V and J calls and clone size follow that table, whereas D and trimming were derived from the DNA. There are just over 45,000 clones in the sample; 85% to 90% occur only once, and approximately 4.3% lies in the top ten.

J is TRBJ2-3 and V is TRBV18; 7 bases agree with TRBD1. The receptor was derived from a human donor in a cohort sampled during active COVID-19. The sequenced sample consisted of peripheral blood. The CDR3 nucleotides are TGTGCCAGCTCACTCGGACAGGCCACAGATACGCAGTATTTT. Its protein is CASSLGQATDTQYF.